This T cell receptor (beta chain) was identified during a study of graft-versus-host responses after intestinal transplantation. This clone was observed once. Processed graft tissue released its intraepithelial and lamina propria lymphocytes. Using immunoSEQ multiplex PCR, the repertoire was profiled, and TCRdb retains in-frame clones only, with some absent. The data show around 3,600 clones, with approximately 72% seen just once and 9.5% to 12% held by the top ten. The receptor comes from a human patient who received an intestinal transplant, so some T cells may come from the graft donor. The sequences come from ileum tissue, collected about 1,000 days after intestinal transplantation.

The CDR3 bases are TGCGCCAGCAGCCAAGGTAGTACTAGCGGGAGTGGAGATACGCAGTATTTT. This codes for CASSQGSTSGSGDTQYF. This chain connects TRBV4-3 to TRBJ2-3; 11 bases are a match to TRBD2. Trimming at V came to 1 base and at J to 5 bases, leaving 8 bases not matched to a gene. Germline V gene data show CDR1 as LGHNA and CDR2 as YSLEER. CDR3 size: 17 residues.